This T cell receptor (beta chain) was recovered during a study of glioma-infiltrating T cells after dendritic cell vaccination. V lost 0 bases to trimming and J lost 4 bases, with 6 bases between them. CDR1 is KGHSH, CDR2 LQKENI, per germline. The CDR3 loop spans 13 amino acids. Patients had residual fresh-frozen tumor tissue and more than two years of survival data. Study observations and caveats: Complete blood and tumor specimen sets were limited to few patients.

A note on this clone: Its target is unknown.

Sequencing was performed with immunoSEQ multiplex PCR; in TCRdb, only in-frame clones are kept and a portion is missing. Among 90,000 or so clones listed, approximately 81% were seen once. The source is a human donor with glioblastoma. The gene calls are TRBV18 and TRBJ1-1; no clear D gene. Sequencing used blood, obtained before dendritic cell vaccination. The CDR3 DNA sequence: TGTGCCAGCTCACCACCCAGCGCCACTGAAGCTTTCTTT. Its translation is CASSPPSATEAFF.